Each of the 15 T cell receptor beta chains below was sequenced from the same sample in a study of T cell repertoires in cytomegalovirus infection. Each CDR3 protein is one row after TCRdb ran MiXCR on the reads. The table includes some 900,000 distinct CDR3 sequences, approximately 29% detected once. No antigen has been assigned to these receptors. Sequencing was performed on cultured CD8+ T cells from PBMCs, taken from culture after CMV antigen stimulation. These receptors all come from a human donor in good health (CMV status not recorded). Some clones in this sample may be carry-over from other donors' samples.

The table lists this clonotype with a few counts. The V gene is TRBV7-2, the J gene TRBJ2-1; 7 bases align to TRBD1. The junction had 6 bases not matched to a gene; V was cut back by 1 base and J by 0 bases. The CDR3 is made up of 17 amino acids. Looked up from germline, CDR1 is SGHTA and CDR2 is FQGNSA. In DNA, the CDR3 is TGTGCCAGCAGCTTAGTATCGGGACAGAACTCCTACAATGAGCAGTTCTTC. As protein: CASSLVSGQNSYNEQFF.

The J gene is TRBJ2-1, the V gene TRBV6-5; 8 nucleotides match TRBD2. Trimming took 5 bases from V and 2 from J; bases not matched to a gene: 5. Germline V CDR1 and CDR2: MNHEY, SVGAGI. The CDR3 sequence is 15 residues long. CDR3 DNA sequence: TGTGCCAGCAGTGCTCTTAGCGGGGCCTACAATGAGCAGTTCTTC. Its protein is CASSALSGAYNEQFF.

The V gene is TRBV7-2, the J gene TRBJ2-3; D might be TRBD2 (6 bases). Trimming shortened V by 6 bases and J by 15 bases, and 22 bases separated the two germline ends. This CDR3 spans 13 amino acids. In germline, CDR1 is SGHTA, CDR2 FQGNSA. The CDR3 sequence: CASSIGLGDSPYF. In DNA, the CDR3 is TGTGCCAGCAGTATAGGTCTTGGGGACTCCCCATATTTT.

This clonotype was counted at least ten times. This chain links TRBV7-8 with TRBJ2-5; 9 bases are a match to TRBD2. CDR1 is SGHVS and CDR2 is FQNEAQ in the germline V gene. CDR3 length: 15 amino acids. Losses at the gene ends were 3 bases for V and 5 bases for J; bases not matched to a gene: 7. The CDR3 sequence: CASSFGGGGGETQYF. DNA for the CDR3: TGTGCCAGCAGCTTTGGCGGGGGGGGCGGGGAGACCCAGTACTTC. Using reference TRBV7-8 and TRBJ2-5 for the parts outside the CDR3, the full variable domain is GAGVSQSPRYKVAKRGQDVALRCDPISGHVSLFWYQQALGQGPEFLTYFQNEAQLDKSGLPSDRFFAERPEGSVSTLKIQRTQQEDSAVYLCASSFGGGGGETQYFGPGTRLLVL.

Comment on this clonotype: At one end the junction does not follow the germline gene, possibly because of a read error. CDR3 sequence: CTSSLASYNQPQHF. For the CDR3, the DNA is TGTACCAGCAGCTTGGCCTCTTACAATCAGCCCCAGCATTTT. The chain is built from TRBV5-6 and TRBJ1-5; unclear D gene. The CDR3 has 14 amino acids. Germline CDR1 SGHDT, CDR2 YYEEEE.

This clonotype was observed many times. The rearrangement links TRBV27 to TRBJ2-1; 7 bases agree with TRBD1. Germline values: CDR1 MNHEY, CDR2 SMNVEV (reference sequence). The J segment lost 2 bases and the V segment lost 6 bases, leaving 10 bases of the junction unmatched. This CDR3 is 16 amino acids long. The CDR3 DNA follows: TGTGCCAGCAGCTTAGCCTCAGGGGGTCCCTACAATGAGCAGTTCTTC. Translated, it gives CASSLASGGPYNEQFF.

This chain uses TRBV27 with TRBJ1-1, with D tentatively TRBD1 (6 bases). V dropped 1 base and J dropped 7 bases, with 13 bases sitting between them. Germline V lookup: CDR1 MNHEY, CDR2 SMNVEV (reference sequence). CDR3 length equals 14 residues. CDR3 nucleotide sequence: TGTGCCAGCAGTTTATTTGGGGGCGCGTTTGAAGCTTTCTTT. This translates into CASSLFGGAFEAFF.

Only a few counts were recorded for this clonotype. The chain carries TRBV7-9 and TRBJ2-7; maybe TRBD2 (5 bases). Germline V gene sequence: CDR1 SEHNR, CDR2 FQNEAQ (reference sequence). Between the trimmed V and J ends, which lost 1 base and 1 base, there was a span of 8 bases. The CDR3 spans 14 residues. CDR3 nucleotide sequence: TGTGCCAGCAGCTTAGGTGGGGAGTCCTACGAGCAGTACGTC. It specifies CASSLGGESYEQYV.

The DNA of the CDR3 is TGTGCCACGCGGGACCCGAACACTGAAGCTTTCTTT. Translating gives CATRDPNTEAFF. The rearrangement joins TRBV15 to TRBJ1-1; the D gene is possibly TRBD1 (5 bases). The CDR3 loop spans 12 amino acids. Between the trimmed V and J ends, which lost 9 bases and 1 base, there was a span of 9 bases. The germline V gene has CDR1 LNHNV and CDR2 YYDKDF (reference sequence).

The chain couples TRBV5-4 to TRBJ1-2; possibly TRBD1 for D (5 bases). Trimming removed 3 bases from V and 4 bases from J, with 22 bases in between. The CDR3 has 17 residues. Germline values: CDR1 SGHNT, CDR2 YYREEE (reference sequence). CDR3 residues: CASSSHFSGTLGYGYTF. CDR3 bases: TGTGCCAGCAGCTCCCACTTCAGCGGGACTTTGGGCTATGGCTACACCTTC.

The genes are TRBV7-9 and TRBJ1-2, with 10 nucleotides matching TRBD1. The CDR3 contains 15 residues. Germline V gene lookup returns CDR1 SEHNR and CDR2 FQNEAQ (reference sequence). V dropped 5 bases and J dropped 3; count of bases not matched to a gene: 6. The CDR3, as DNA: TGTGCCAGCAGCCTCTTGACAGGGGGCGACTATGGCTACACCTTC. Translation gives CASSLLTGGDYGYTF. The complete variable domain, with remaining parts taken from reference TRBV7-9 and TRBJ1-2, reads DTGVSQNPRHKITKRGQNVTFRCDPISEHNRLYWYRQTLGQGPEFLTYFQNEAQLEKSRLLSDRFSAERPKGSFSTLEIQRTEQGDSAMYLCASSLLTGGDYGYTFGSGTRLTVV.

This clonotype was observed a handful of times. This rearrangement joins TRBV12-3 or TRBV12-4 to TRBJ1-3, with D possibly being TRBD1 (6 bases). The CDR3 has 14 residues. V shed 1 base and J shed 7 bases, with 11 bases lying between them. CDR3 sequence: CASSLEDSRNTIYF. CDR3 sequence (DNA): TGTGCCAGCAGTTTAGAGGACAGTCGGAACACCATATATTTT.

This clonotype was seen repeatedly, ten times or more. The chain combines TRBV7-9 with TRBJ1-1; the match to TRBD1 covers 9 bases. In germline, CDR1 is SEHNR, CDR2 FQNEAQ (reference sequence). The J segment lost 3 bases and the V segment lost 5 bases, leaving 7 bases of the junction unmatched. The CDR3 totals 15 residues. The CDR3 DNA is TGTGCCAGCAGCCCTCGGGACAGGGAATACACTGAAGCTTTCTTT. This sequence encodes CASSPRDREYTEAFF.

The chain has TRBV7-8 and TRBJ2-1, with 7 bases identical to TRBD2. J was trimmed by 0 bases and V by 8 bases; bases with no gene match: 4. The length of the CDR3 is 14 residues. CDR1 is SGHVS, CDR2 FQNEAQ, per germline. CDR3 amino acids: CASRIAGSYNEQFF. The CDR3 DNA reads TGTGCCAGCCGAATAGCGGGCTCCTACAATGAGCAGTTCTTC.

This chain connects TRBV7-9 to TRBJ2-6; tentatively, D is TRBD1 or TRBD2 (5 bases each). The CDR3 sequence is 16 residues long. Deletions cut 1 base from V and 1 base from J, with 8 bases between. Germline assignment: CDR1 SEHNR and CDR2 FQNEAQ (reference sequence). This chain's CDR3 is CASSLGGASGANVLTF. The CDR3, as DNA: TGTGCCAGCAGCTTAGGAGGGGCTTCTGGGGCCAACGTCCTGACTTTC.